This T cell receptor (beta chain) was captured by sequencing in a study of human T cells and chemical hapten exposure (dated by TCRdb to the early 2020s). A note on the overall study: For sensitization, 2% DPC in acetone was applied to a roughly 2 cm by roughly 2 cm area of upper inner arm skin. Patients additionally received weekly therapeutic DPC doses to the scalp throughout the approximately 22-week study period. Patch testing was performed on the upper back with Finn chambers containing 0.01% DPC, and the patch tests were scored after 6 days according to International Contact Dermatitis Research Group standards. Alopecia areata with under or over 50% scalp involvement, alopecia totalis and alopecia universalis were represented in the patient cohort, which was mostly female. Libraries were pooled for sequencing, and per-sample TCR yields varied mainly because of small differences in library volumes within the pool. Peripheral blood TCR repertoire changes were tracked in vivo in alopecia patients during primary and secondary sensitization to the hapten diphenylcyclopropenone (DPC). Patient blood was sampled pre-sensitization (week 0) and at 2, 6 and about 24 weeks after DPC sensitization. Some 29 alopecia patients provided blood for TCR sequencing at one to four time points (pre-sensitization, 2, 6 and 24 weeks).

What the research found in general, with its limitations: DPC sensitization did not change how many TCRs were above 1 in 1000 frequency, and no evidence was found of alterations in global repertoire structure. The number of PT1 expanded TCRs positively correlated with patch test score, significant at thresholds 8, 16 and 32 but not 4. After repeated subsampling, changes were observed in the strength of the expansion versus patch-test correlation and in the threshold at which the correlation became significant. Expanded TCRs formed significantly more large CDR3 similarity clusters than pre-sensitization or healthy control sets, consistent with antigen-driven responses. All patients had alopecia, a presumed autoimmune disease, so their immune response might differ from that of healthy individuals.

This clonotype was seen repeatedly, ten times or more. Its antigen target is currently unknown. No much larger clone exists at a distance of one base, and base qualities are not known. The time point label, read with the paper, signifies: pre-sensitization, week 0. The treatment or condition label of this sample denotes: therapeutic diphenylcyclopropenone sensitization with weekly scalp DPC. At every patch-test visit, the blood draw took place before the patch test was put on. Eligible patients were aged 18 to 70, diagnosed with alopecia, deemed suitable for DPC therapy, and excluded if pregnant. Total RNA was extracted from unfractionated whole blood that had been collected in Tempus Blood RNA tubes. Library preparation used RACE. Sequenced using a NextSeq 500. During library preparation, unique molecular identifiers were attached to individual cDNA molecules so that TCRs could be counted quantitatively and reproducibly. For every blood RNA sample, sequencing covered both the TCR alpha and TCR beta chains. The original methods were these. Samples had a median of around 92,000 TCRs, with a range from roughly 20,000 to 690,600. V, J and CDR3 annotation of the TCR reads was performed with the Decombinator software suite. For the PS versus PT1 abundance plots, all samples were subsampled to the same number of TCRs (28,000). Expanded TCRs were defined as absent before sensitization and observed at least eight times at the 2-week time point. TCRdb reprocessed the public reads (quality trimming at Q25 with fastp, clone calling with MiXCR) and kept in-frame beta chains. Records with the same CDR3 protein are collapsed into one entry carrying the most frequent genes and DNA. These V and J calls derive from TCRdb rather than the authors' analysis. This sample has 84,000 or so distinct CDR3 sequences in its table, and 7.5% to 9.5% of those were observed once. In total, the top ten clones hold approximately 2.4% of the sample.

The CDR3, cysteine through phenylalanine, is 12 amino acids long. Only the CDR3 region is kept as DNA, spanning 36 bases read in frame from base 1. CDR1 SGHVS and CDR2 FQNEAQ are derived from the germline V gene. At the junction V is shortened by 5 bases and J by 14 bases, with 15 bases in between. This receptor was taken from a man aged 35 to 55 with alopecia areata. Some clones in this sample may be carry-over from other donors' samples. In this chain, TRBV7-8 is recombined with TRBJ1-4; the D gene assignment is ambiguous. The starting material was whole blood, obtained in connection with sensitization to the hapten diphenylcyclopropenone (DPC). The nucleotides are TGTGCCAGCAGCACGACTGGGTATGGGCTGTTTTTT. Its protein reads: CASSTTGYGLFF.